Included here is one T cell receptor beta chain sequence, with context. Its antigen is undetermined. Germline assignment: CDR1 MNHNS and CDR2 SASEGT. V was shortened by 6 bases and J by 1 base, with 13 bases between the two germline ends. The CDR3 is 15 amino acids. The study ran its PCR with 60 Vbeta and 13 Jbeta primers. Generated by immunoSEQ multiplex PCR, the TCRdb table keeps only in-frame clones and is missing some. The sample shows around 90,000 clones, about two thirds of them seen only once. This sample is part of a study of cytomegalovirus exposure and HLA in healthy donors. Findings and limits, study-wide: A previous analysis found most TCR beta V segments productive roughly 87% or roughly 30% of the time.

The V call is TRBV6-1, the J call TRBJ1-5; no clear D. The source material was PBMCs. This clonotype was obtained from a human donor in good health. The CDR3 protein is CASSSPSGSNQPQHF. The DNA of the CDR3 is TGTGCCAGCAGCTCTCCCTCGGGGAGCAATCAGCCCCAGCATTTT.